Listed here are 32 T cell receptor beta chains from one sample, sequenced in a study of post-analysis software for immune sequencing data. Points from the study as a whole: Compared with controls, patients had more of roughly 5 TRBV segments, including TRBV5-6, TRBV5-1 and TRBV20-1.

For these receptors, no antigen is known. Included in the TCR beta cDNA libraries were unique molecular identifiers. Via MiXCR, TCRdb re-called the PCR reads, giving one row per CDR3 protein. This table holds roughly 800,000 distinct CDR3 sequences, around 45% found once. Sequenced input: blood. These receptors originate from a girl under 18 with multiple sclerosis.

The rearrangement joins TRBV2 to TRBJ2-1; the match to TRBD2 covers 9 bases. Trimming cost V 8 bases and J 2 bases; bases outside gene matches: 10. Germline values: CDR1 SNHLY, CDR2 FYNNEI. The CDR3 sequence is 16 residues long. The CDR3 sequence: CASYARTSATYNEQFF. Written as DNA, the CDR3 is TGTGCCAGCTACGCCCGGACTAGCGCAACCTACAATGAGCAGTTCTTC.

This chain links TRBV7-8 with TRBJ2-5; TRBD2 aligns across 8 bases. V shed 7 bases, J shed 2 bases, and the junction held 12 bases outside the gene matches. CDR1 and CDR2 (germline): SGHVS, FQNEAQ. The CDR3 has 16 amino acids. The CDR3 DNA reads as TGTGCCAGCACCCAAGGCCTAGCGGGCCTACAAGAGACCCAGTACTTC. Protein sequence: CASTQGLAGLQETQYF.

The chain links TRBV7-9 to TRBJ2-7; 13 bases agree with TRBD2. Germline V gene lookup returns CDR1 SEHNR and CDR2 FQNEAQ (reference sequence). Germline trimming cut 5 bases from V and 3 bases from J; bases unmatched to any gene: 10. The CDR3 loop spans 17 amino acids. The CDR3 protein is CASSQVGGLAGRYEQYF. DNA for the CDR3: TGTGCCAGCAGCCAAGTCGGGGGACTAGCGGGACGCTACGAGCAGTACTTC. Together with reference TRBV7-9 and TRBJ2-7, the CDR3 gives the full variable domain: DTGVSQNPRHKITKRGQNVTFRCDPISEHNRLYWYRQTLGQGPEFLTYFQNEAQLEKSRLLSDRFSAERPKGSFSTLEIQRTEQGDSAMYLCASSQVGGLAGRYEQYFGPGTRLTVT.

J is TRBJ2-7 and V is TRBV27; 10 nucleotides line up with TRBD2. J gave up 7 bases and V 5 bases, and 8 bases lay outside the gene matches. In germline, CDR1 is MNHEY, CDR2 SMNVEV (reference sequence). This CDR3 contains 14 residues. CDR3 bases: TGTGCCAGCAGTAATGCGGGACTAGCGTGGGAGCAGTACTTC. This translates into CASSNAGLAWEQYF.

This chain uses TRBV20-1 with TRBJ1-1, with TRBD1 identical over 9 bases. V gave up 5 bases and J gave up 9 bases; unmatched junction bases: 10. Germline lookup yields CDR1 DFQATT and CDR2 SNEGSKA (reference sequence). This CDR3 region has 13 residues. The CDR3 DNA reads as TGCAGTGCTTTCGGGACAGGGTTGGATAAAGCTTTCTTT. It specifies CSAFGTGLDKAFF.

A note on this clonotype: Germline and junction disagree at one end, which may indicate a read error. The genes are TRBV4-3 and TRBJ2-6; D tentatively fits TRBD1 or TRBD2 (5 bases each). Germline CDR1 LGHNA, CDR2 YSLEER. The CDR3 loop spans 17 amino acids. The DNA of the CDR3 is TGCGCCAGCAGCCAGGAACTAGTTCTTACTGGGGCCAACGTCCCGACTTTC. Protein sequence: CASSQELVLTGANVPTF.

The chain carries TRBV25-1 and TRBJ2-7; D not certain. Germline assignment: CDR1 MGHDK and CDR2 SYGVNS. Trimming pared 8 bases from V and 9 bases from J, leaving 17 bases between. The CDR3 has 12 amino acids. The CDR3 spells CASCSFRTTQYF. The CDR3 DNA follows: TGTGCCAGCTGTTCCTTTCGGACGACGCAGTACTTC.

The chain links TRBV27 to TRBJ2-1, with D unresolved. The CDR3 totals 12 residues. V was shortened by 4 bases and J by 10 bases, with 11 bases between the two germline ends. Germline-derived CDR1 and CDR2 are MNHEY and SMNVEV (reference sequence). The CDR3 DNA sequence: TGTGCCAGCAGTTCCATCGGCCGGGAGCAGTTCTTC. It specifies CASSSIGREQFF.

Only a few counts were recorded for this clonotype. This sequence joins TRBV24-1 and TRBJ2-5, with 8 bases lining up with TRBD2. J was trimmed by 5 bases and V by 6 bases; bases with no gene match: 7. CDR1 and CDR2 (germline): KGHDR, SFDVKD. The CDR3 runs to 14 residues. The chain's CDR3 is CATSPSPGGETQYF. The CDR3, as DNA: TGTGCCACCAGTCCCTCCCCGGGAGGGGAGACCCAGTACTTC.

This clonotype was picked up many times. The V gene is TRBV12-3 or TRBV12-4, the J gene TRBJ2-1; 9 bases fit TRBD1. V lost 5 bases to trimming and J lost 7 bases; unmatched junction nucleotides: 9. CDR3 length: 15 amino acids. The CDR3 sequence: CASSKPGQGRNEQFF. DNA for the CDR3: TGTGCCAGCAGTAAACCGGGACAGGGTCGGAATGAGCAGTTCTTC.

The chain employs TRBV7-9 and TRBJ2-7, with TRBD1 identical over 8 bases. The CDR3 is 14 residues long. The J segment lost 3 bases and the V segment lost 4 bases, leaving 5 bases of the junction unmatched. The germline gives CDR1 SEHNR, CDR2 FQNEAQ (reference sequence). CDR3 nucleotides: TGTGCCAGCAGCTCCAGGGACAGGAACTACGAGCAGTACTTC. Translation gives CASSSRDRNYEQYF.

This clonotype was picked up many times. The genes are TRBV9 and TRBJ2-7; TRBD1 matches at 8 bases. Germline CDR1 SGDLS, CDR2 YYNGEE. This CDR3 has 14 amino acids. Losses at the gene ends were 5 bases for V and 2 bases for J; bases not matched to a gene: 6. The CDR3 nucleotides read TGTGCCAGCAGTGCCGGGACAGGAACCTACGAGCAGTACTTC. As protein: CASSAGTGTYEQYF.

In this sample, this clonotype turned up a few times. The chain is built from TRBV7-6 and TRBJ2-5; D uncertain. The DNA end is a closer match to TRBJ2-7, so the J assignment may be wrong. There are 14 residues in the CDR3. Germline CDR1 is SGHVS and CDR2 is FNYEAQ. The chain's CDR3 is CASSSSGPPGEQYF. Here the CDR3 DNA reads TGTGCCAGCAGCTCTTCTGGGCCCCCGGGCGAGCAGTACTTC.

The genes are TRBV27 and TRBJ2-3; D remains unclear. V lost 6 bases and J 0 bases, leaving 10 bases between the germline ends. CDR1 and CDR2 (germline): MNHEY, SMNVEV (reference sequence). The CDR3 runs to 14 residues. The CDR3 DNA sequence: TGTGCCAGCAGCCACGGACCAAGCACAGATACGCAGTATTTT. Translated: CASSHGPSTDTQYF.

This rearrangement joins TRBV29-1 to TRBJ1-2; D remains unclear. With 4 bases removed from V and 3 bases from J, the gap between germline ends came to 12 bases. Germline V gene sequence: CDR1 SQVTM, CDR2 ANQGSEA. The CDR3 length is 13 residues. The CDR3 nucleotides are TGCAGCGTTGCGGAGTCTGGGGACTATGGCTACACCTTC. This encodes CSVAESGDYGYTF.

This clonotype has only one observation. The junction shows a germline mismatch at one end, possibly a read error. The chain uses TRBV12-3 or TRBV12-4 and TRBJ1-2; a weak D match, TRBD1 (5 bases). The CDR3 runs to 15 residues. This CDR3 is CASSSGVARDYGHTF. The CDR3 bases are TGTGCCAGCAGCTCCGGGGTAGCAAGGGACTATGGCCACACCTTC.

This chain joins TRBV5-1 and TRBJ2-3; D remains ambiguous. V lost 6 bases to trimming and J lost 4 bases, with 18 bases between them. Germline-derived CDR1 and CDR2 are SGHRS and YFSETQ. The CDR3 sequence is 15 residues long. CDR3 DNA: TGCGCCAGCACCTTTCAGGCGGCTGACTCAGATACGCAGTATTTT. This translates into CASTFQAADSDTQYF.

This clonotype was detected only a few times. The J gene is TRBJ2-7, the V gene TRBV7-9, with 12 positions matching TRBD2. The CDR3 spans 14 residues. CDR1 and CDR2 (germline): SEHNR, FQNEAQ (reference sequence). With 3 bases clipped from V and 12 bases from J, the junction kept 9 bases outside the gene matches. DNA for the CDR3: TGTGCCAGCAGCTTTGGCCTAGCGGGAGGGCGTCCGTACTTC. It is translated as CASSFGLAGGRPYF.

The J gene is TRBJ2-7, the V gene TRBV27; perhaps TRBD2 as D (6 bases). The germline V and J ends were trimmed by 2 bases and 1 base, with 12 bases remaining between them. This CDR3 contains 15 residues. Germline CDR1 is MNHEY and CDR2 is SMNVEV (reference sequence). The CDR3 sequence is CASSLTFGGSYEQYF. DNA for the CDR3: TGTGCCAGCAGTTTAACTTTTGGGGGGTCCTACGAGCAGTACTTC.

This clonotype was seen once. This chain links TRBV7-9 with TRBJ2-7; TRBD2 is a possible D gene (5 bases). CDR3 length: 15 residues. Germline loops: CDR1 SEHNR, CDR2 FQNEAQ (reference sequence). V was shortened by 1 base and J by 3 bases, with 13 bases between the two germline ends. The CDR3 DNA reads as TGTGCCAGCAGCTTAGAGGGAGTCGTCCGCTACGAGCAGTACTTC. This translates into CASSLEGVVRYEQYF.

The gene calls are TRBV12-3 or TRBV12-4 and TRBJ2-2, with 7 bases aligning to TRBD2. The V segment lost 11 bases and the J segment 4 bases; nucleotides outside the gene matches: 16. The length of the CDR3 is 16 residues. The CDR3 reads CAGQRGVGFGTGELFF. CDR3 coding DNA: TGTGCCGGCCAGCGGGGCGTGGGATTTGGCACCGGGGAGCTGTTTTTT.

Of note for this clonotype: Germline and junction disagree at one end, which may indicate a read error. The rearrangement joins TRBV20-1 to TRBJ2-3; D remains ambiguous. CDR1 DFQATT and CDR2 SNEGSKA come from the germline V gene (reference sequence). The CDR3 sequence is 12 residues long. The CDR3 DNA follows: TGCAGTGCTCCCACCCCCCCAGATATGCAGTATTTT. This gives the protein CSAPTPPDMQYF.

The chain couples TRBV14 to TRBJ2-1; D is perhaps TRBD2 (5 bases). There are 21 residues in the CDR3. V lost 1 base and J 1 base, leaving 26 bases between the germline ends. The germline V gene has CDR1 SGHDN and CDR2 FVKESK. In DNA, the CDR3 is TGTGCCAGCAGCCAAGGCCGGCCGTGGGAGTCTCAGGTTGGGTCCTACAATGAGCAGTTCTTC. Translation: CASSQGRPWESQVGSYNEQFF.

This chain connects TRBV5-5 to TRBJ2-1, with TRBD1 identical over 7 bases. The CDR3 loop spans 15 amino acids. V was clipped by 4 bases and J by 4 bases; unmatched bases: 8. The germline V gene encodes CDR1 SGHKS and CDR2 YYEKEE (reference sequence). The CDR3 DNA is TGTGCCAGCAGCCCCTGGGACAGTGCTTACAATGAGCAGTTCTTC. Protein product: CASSPWDSAYNEQFF. Full variable domain (remainder filled in from reference TRBV5-5 and TRBJ2-1): DAGVTQSPTHLIKTRGQQVTLRCSPISGHKSVSWYQQVLGQGPQFIFQYYEKEERGRGNFPDRFSARQFPNYSSELNVNALLLGDSALYLCASSPWDSAYNEQFFGPGTRLTVL.

The rearrangement joins TRBV20-1 to TRBJ2-2; D is unclear. The V and J ends lost 3 bases and 4 bases respectively, with 9 bases between them. Germline loops: CDR1 DFQATT, CDR2 SNEGSKA (reference sequence). This CDR3 has 13 amino acids. DNA of the CDR3: TGCAGTGCTAGGGGCGGACCCACCGGGGAGCTGTTTTTT. Its protein is CSARGGPTGELFF.

The V and J genes are TRBV20-1 and TRBJ2-4; no clear D. Gene TRBJ2-7 matches the end of the DNA better, so the J call may be wrong. Germline V gene data show CDR1 as DFQATT and CDR2 as SNEGSKA (reference sequence). This CDR3 region has 9 residues. As DNA, the CDR3 is TGCAGTGCCCTCTACGAGCAGTACTTC. Translating it yields CSALYEQYF.

The chain combines TRBV4-1 with TRBJ2-1; D is unclear. V shed 3 bases and J shed 8 bases, with 11 bases lying between them. The CDR3 runs 13 residues. Germline loops: CDR1 MGHRA, CDR2 YSYEKL. CDR3 sequence: CASSQVNLDEQFF. The CDR3, as DNA: TGCGCCAGCAGCCAGGTAAACTTGGATGAGCAGTTCTTC.

This clonotype was observed a handful of times. This rearrangement joins TRBV27 to TRBJ1-1; no definite D call. Germline V gene sequence: CDR1 MNHEY, CDR2 SMNVEV (reference sequence). This CDR3 comprises 12 residues. Trimming stripped 2 bases from V and 5 bases from J, with 6 bases between. Here the CDR3 reads CASSLLRTEAFF. The CDR3 DNA reads as TGTGCCAGCAGTTTACTGAGGACTGAAGCTTTCTTT.

The V and J genes are TRBV7-6 and TRBJ2-4, with 10 bases fitting TRBD2. The J call may be wrong; the DNA end is better matched by TRBJ2-7. Germline CDR1 reads SGHVS; CDR2 reads FNYEAQ. The CDR3 has 15 amino acids. As DNA, the CDR3 is TGTGCCAGCAGCCCCCGGACTAGCGGAATATACGAGCAGTACTTC. Encoded protein: CASSPRTSGIYEQYF.

This clonotype occurred a few times. This rearrangement joins TRBV20-1 to TRBJ2-1; no clear D gene. Germline V gene sequence: CDR1 DFQATT, CDR2 SNEGSKA (reference sequence). Trimming shortened V by 0 bases and J by 8 bases, and 5 bases separated the two germline ends. The CDR3 length is 11 residues. As DNA, the CDR3 is TGCAGTGCTAGAGATGCCCATGAGCAGTTCTTC. Translation: CSARDAHEQFF.

The V gene is TRBV2, the J gene TRBJ1-2; 9 bases fit TRBD1. Trimming at V came to 7 bases and at J to 2 bases, leaving 2 bases not matched to a gene. From germline, CDR1 is SNHLY and CDR2 FYNNEI. The CDR3 runs 13 residues. The CDR3: CASTDRGNYGYTF. The CDR3 nucleotides read TGTGCCAGCACTGACAGGGGGAACTATGGCTACACCTTC.

This clonotype was seen a few times. The CDR3 coding sequence is TGTGCCAGCAGCCAAGCCCCCCCCGGTGAAGGCACAGATACGCAGTATTTT. Protein sequence: CASSQAPPGEGTDTQYF. V and J are TRBV3-1 and TRBJ2-3; no clear D gene. Germline V lookup: CDR1 LGHDT, CDR2 YNNKEL (reference sequence). CDR3 length: 17 residues. V lost 1 base to trimming and J lost 1 base, with 15 bases between them.